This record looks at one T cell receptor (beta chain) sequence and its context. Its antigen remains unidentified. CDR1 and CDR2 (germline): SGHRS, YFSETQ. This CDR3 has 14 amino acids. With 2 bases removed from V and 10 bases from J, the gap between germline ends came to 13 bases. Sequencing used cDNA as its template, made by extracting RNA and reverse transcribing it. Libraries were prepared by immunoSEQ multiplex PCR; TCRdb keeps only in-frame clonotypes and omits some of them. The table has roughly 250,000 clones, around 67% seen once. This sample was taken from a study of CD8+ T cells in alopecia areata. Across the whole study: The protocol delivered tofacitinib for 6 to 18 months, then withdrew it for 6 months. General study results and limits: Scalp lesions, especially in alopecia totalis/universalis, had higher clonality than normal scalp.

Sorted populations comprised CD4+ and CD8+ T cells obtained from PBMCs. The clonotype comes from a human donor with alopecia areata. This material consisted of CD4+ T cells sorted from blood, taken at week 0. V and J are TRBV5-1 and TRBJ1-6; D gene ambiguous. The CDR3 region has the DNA TGCGCCAGCAGCTTTCAAGAGGGTCAGTCACCCCTCCACTTT. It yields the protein CASSFQEGQSPLHF. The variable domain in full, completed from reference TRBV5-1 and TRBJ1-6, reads KAGVTQTPRYLIKTRGQQVTLSCSPISGHRSVSWYQQTPGQGLQFLFEYFSETQRNKGNFPGRFSGRQFSNSRSEMNVSTLELGDSALYLCASSFQEGQSPLHFGNGTRLTVT.